Sequencing of this T cell receptor (beta chain) was carried out in a study of HIV-infected patients and healthy controls (dated by TCRdb to the mid-2010s). Regarding the study in general: After three months of therapy, CD4 counts in about 90% of the 16 patients increased to a modest but significant degree while remaining below normal ranges. CD8 counts showed no consistent shift during early therapy, whereas the CD4:CD8 ratio rose slightly. An undetectable viral load was attained by 11 of 16 patients by the second bleed and by all patients after a further year of therapy. Patients exhibited no overall T-cell lymphocytopenia, and total CDR3 counts per chain were not significantly different from those of controls. The question the study tested was whether immune perturbation and reconstitution could be captured by deep TCR repertoire sequencing of small blood samples from HIV patients. Overall study results and their limits: MAIT cell alpha-chain CDR3s were present at high frequency in healthy controls but severely depleted in HIV+ repertoires. Processing was restricted to sixteen HIV-infected individuals, which the authors judged to be a major constraint on the generalizability of the findings. Compared with controls, HIV-infected patients showed significantly different mean usage of eight alpha and eight beta V genes. HIV-associated CDR3s exhibited a significant reduction in frequency during therapy, whereas CMV-associated CDR3s exhibited no significant change, although the majority increased in frequency. Alpha-beta chain pairing was not determined in the samples. Significantly higher mean Gini indices were seen in HIV-infected repertoires than in controls, possibly reflecting oligoclonality. Rare events from HIV-infected data received too much weight under size-matching, and comparisons were complicated by unequal numbers of distinct sequences between patients and controls. Both the Jaccard index and the count of highly shared sequences showed that healthy controls shared more CDR3s between individuals than HIV+ patients did. Roughly threefold more distinct CDR3s and higher Shannon diversity were observed in healthy control repertoires than in untreated HIV+ repertoires. The apparent post-therapy recovery of the Gini index in HIV-infected patients was not reproduced in size-matched repertoire data. Sequencing depth was restricted by the use of whole blood, which also prevented the dynamics of distinct T-cell subpopulations from being separated. The observed differences in diversity were not explained by the slight differences in age and sex profiles between the study cohorts. In the study, no determination of donor HLA types was made.

V loses 4 bases, J loses 5 bases, and the germline ends lie 9 bases apart. As encoded in the germline V gene (reference sequence), CDR1 is PRHDT while CDR2 is FYEKMQ. Measured from the cysteine to the phenylalanine, the CDR3 is 12 residues long. Here the CDR3 DNA is all that survives: 36 bases in frame from base 1. Roughly 490 ng RNA was reverse transcribed with SuperScript III using primers against the alpha and beta constant regions. Separate libraries for the alpha and beta chains were generated through chain-specific third strand synthesis that incorporated multiplexing indices. The protocol used a single primer pair to amplify all rearrangements within a chain, which avoided primer bias, and attached molecular barcodes to each cDNA molecule. T4 RNA Ligase 1 joined purified cDNA to a 5' RACE adapter that carried a random hexamer and the SP2 sequencing primer site. Second strand synthesis was performed with Phusion polymerase and primed from the SP2 site, and slow temperature ramps were applied to favor optimal annealing. Two random hexamer sequences, both added before amplification and joined together, made up the 12-nucleotide barcode of each molecule. An amplification PCR of around 25 cycles with P5s and P7 primers came after a short first PCR that had added P5 and P7 adapter elements plus a second index. The libraries went through 25 to 35 PCR cycles in total, were quantified on a Qubit, were sized on a Bioanalyzer, and were diluted to about 4 nM. Normalized libraries were sequenced on an Illumina MiSeq with 2 x 250 paired-end kits. Into about 10 ul Tris-Cl, the reverse transcription reactions were eluted following cleanup on MinElute columns. The adapter ligations were run for approximately 23 hours at 16 degrees C, and AMPure XP beads at a 1:1 ratio were afterwards used to clean them. In the authors' own workflow: A modified Decombinator processed the demultiplexed FASTQ files and output V, J, insert and barcode information. Sequences that shared a barcode but differed from the dominant sequence were treated as errors and discarded, and barcodes were clustered at Levenshtein distance 3 and counted to estimate the original cDNA molecules. For downstream analyses, the R packages ineq, vegan, igraph and RCytoscape were used, along with IMGT nomenclature and CDR3 definitions. The authors computed V gene usage over distinct sequences and counted each TCR a single time to avoid skew from clonal expansion. Unique CDR3 amino acid sequences within a donor were connected in similarity networks whenever two sequences differed by a single Levenshtein edit. In the repertoires, a search was made for a compiled set of published HIV-specific CDR3s (roughly 92 alpha, approximately 700 beta) and CMV-specific CDR3s (around 13 alpha, 253 beta). Random subsampling to size-matched repertoires demonstrated that the decreased diversity in patients did not result from their lower sequence numbers. TCRdb itself trimmed the public reads at Q25 with fastp, ran MiXCR and retained productive beta chains. For every CDR3 protein sequence, its rows merge into one entry that carries the most common genes and DNA. The V and J calls, along with clone size, are taken from TCRdb and not from the paper's own processing. Present in this sample are approximately 8,500 distinct CDR3 sequences, 5% to 6.5% of which were seen just once. In total, the top ten clones hold roughly 23% of the sample.

In this sample, this clonotype turned up many times. There is no known antigen for this receptor. No base qualities exist here, and no much larger clone lies one base off it. Since whole blood was used without any cell fractionation, the repertoire reflected all peripheral T cells in unsorted form. For RNA extraction, an approximately 2.7 ml sample of peripheral blood was drawn into Tempus tubes. HIV-infected adults who had not yet received antiretroviral therapy and were about to begin treatment were enrolled, with the first sixteen eligible patients processed. Treatment interruptions were among the grounds for excluding patients from enrollment, as were febrile or AIDS-related illness, tumors, hepatitis B or C coinfection, immunomodulatory therapy and recent vaccination. Residual genomic DNA was removed with the TURBO-DNase kit and globin mRNA was depleted with GLOBINclear. The study collected pretreatment blood from HIV-infected patients just before antiretroviral therapy was started.

This clonotype originated in an adult with HIV infection. Sequencing used blood, obtained before antiretroviral therapy. This chain is built from TRBV13 and TRBJ2-7; the D segment cannot be called with confidence. Here is the DNA: TGTGCCAGCAGCTCCCCCCCCGACGAGCAGTACTTC. It specifies CASSSPPDEQYF.